This T cell receptor beta chain originates from a study of blood T cell repertoires in COVID-19. Study summary: Collection of acute and convalescent COVID-19 samples took place in the United States, Italy and Spain.

Clones were read by immunoSEQ multiplex PCR, and TCRdb kept only the in-frame ones, dropping some. The sample lists 95,000 to 100,000 clones, 85% to 95% seen once, with 5.7% in the top ten. V lost 5 bases to trimming and J lost 4 bases, with 15 bases between them. The CDR3 runs to 15 residues. Per germline, CDR1 MNHEY and CDR2 SMNVEV (reference sequence). The sample taken for sequencing was peripheral blood. This receptor was taken from a man aged 50 or older with active COVID-19. V is TRBV27 and J is TRBJ2-1, with D unclear. CDR3 region: CASSPSLGRYNEQFF. The CDR3 DNA reads TGTGCCAGCAGTCCCTCCCTCGGCAGGTACAATGAGCAGTTCTTC.